One T cell receptor beta chain is described in this entry. This sample was taken from a study of blood T cell repertoires in COVID-19. Study-wide background: Sources were T cells, B-cell-depleted T cells, or PBMCs; the material itself was cDNA or gDNA.

Using immunoSEQ multiplex PCR, the repertoire was profiled, and TCRdb retains in-frame clones only, with some absent. The table has around 180,000 clones, roughly 84% seen once. Trimming shortened V by 3 bases and J by 4 bases, and 10 bases separated the two germline ends. This CDR3 contains 14 residues. CDR1 is MNHEY and CDR2 is SVGAGI in the germline V gene. This rearrangement joins TRBV6-5 to TRBJ1-5, with D possibly TRBD1 on 5 matching bases. Sequenced material: peripheral blood. This receptor was identified in a person aged 70 to 79 with COVID-19, enrolled during active disease. CDR3 in amino acids: CASSYFRGNQPQHF. The CDR3 nucleotides read TGTGCCAGCAGTTATTTTAGGGGAAATCAGCCCCAGCATTTT.